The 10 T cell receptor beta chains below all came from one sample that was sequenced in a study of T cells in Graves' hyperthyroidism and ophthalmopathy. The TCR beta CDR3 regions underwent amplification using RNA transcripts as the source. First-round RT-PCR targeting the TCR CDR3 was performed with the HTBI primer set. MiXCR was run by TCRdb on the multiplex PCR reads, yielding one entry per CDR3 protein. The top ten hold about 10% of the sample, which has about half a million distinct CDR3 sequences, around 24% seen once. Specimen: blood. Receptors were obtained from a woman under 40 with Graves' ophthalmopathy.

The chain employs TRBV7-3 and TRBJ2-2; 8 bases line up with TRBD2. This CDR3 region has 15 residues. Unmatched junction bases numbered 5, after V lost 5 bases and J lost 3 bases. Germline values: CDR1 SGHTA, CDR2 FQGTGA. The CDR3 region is CASSPTSGYTGELFF. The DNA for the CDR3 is TGTGCCAGCAGCCCAACTAGCGGATACACCGGGGAGCTGTTTTTT.

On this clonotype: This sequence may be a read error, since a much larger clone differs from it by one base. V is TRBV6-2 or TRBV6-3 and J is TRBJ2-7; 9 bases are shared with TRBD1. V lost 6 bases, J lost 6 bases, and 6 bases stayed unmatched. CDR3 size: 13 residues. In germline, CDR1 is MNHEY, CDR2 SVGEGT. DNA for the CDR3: TGTGCCAGCAGCTTCGACAGGGGGAGCGAGCAGTACTTC. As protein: CASSFDRGSEQYF.

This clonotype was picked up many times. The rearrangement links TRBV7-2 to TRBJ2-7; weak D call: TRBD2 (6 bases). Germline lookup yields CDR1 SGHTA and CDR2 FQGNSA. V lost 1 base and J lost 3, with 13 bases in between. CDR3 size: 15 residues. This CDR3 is CASSLEKGLGYEQYF. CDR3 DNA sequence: TGTGCCAGCAGCTTAGAGAAGGGACTGGGCTACGAGCAGTACTTC.

CDR3 region: CASSSGGTSGSPPYEQYF. The CDR3 nucleotides read TGTGCCAGCAGCTCCGGCGGGACTAGCGGGAGCCCGCCCTACGAGCAGTACTTC. This chain connects TRBV11-2 to TRBJ2-7; 14 bases are a match to TRBD2. V lost 4 bases to trimming and J lost 2 bases; unmatched junction nucleotides: 10. CDR1 SGHAT and CDR2 FQNNGV come from the germline V gene. This CDR3 has 18 residues.

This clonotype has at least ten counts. The CDR3 sequence is CASSRVPNTEAFF. DNA for the CDR3: TGTGCCAGCAGTCGCGTCCCTAACACTGAAGCTTTCTTT. The chain couples TRBV6-1 to TRBJ1-1; D is unclear. From germline, CDR1 is MNHNS and CDR2 SASEGT. V lost 5 bases to trimming and J lost 2 bases, with 9 bases between them. This CDR3 contains 13 residues.

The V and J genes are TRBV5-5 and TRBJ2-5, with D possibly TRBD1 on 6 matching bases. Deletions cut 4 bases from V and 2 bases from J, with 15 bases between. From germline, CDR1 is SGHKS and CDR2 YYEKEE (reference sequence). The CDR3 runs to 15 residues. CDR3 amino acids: CASSLPGTTQETQYF. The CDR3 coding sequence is TGTGCCAGCAGCCTACCCGGGACAACACAAGAGACCCAGTACTTC.

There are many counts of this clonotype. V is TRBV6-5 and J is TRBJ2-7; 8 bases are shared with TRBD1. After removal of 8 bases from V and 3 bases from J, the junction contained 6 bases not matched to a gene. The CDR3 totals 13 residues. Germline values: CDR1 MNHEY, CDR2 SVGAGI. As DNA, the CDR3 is TGTGCCAGCCAGGGGGCCCGCATCTACGAGCAGTACTTC. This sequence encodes CASQGARIYEQYF.

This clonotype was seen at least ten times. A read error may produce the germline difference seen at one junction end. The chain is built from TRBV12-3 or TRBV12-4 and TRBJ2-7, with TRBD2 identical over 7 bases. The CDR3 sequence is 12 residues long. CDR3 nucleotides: TGTGCCAGCAGTCAGGGAGGGAGCAGGGTAAGATTC. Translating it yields CASSQGGSRVRF.

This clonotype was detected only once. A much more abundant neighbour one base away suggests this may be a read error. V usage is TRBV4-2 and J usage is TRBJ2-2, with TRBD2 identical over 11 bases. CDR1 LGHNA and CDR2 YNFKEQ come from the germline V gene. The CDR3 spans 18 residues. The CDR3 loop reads CASSRSGTSGRSTWELFF. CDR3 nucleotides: TGTGCCAGCAGTAGATCCGGGACTAGCGGTAGAAGCACCTGGGAGCTGTTTTTT.

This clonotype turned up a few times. In nucleotides, the CDR3 is TGTGCCAGCAGTGAACCGGGACTAGCTGGAGAGACCCAGTACTTC. Translated, it gives CASSEPGLAGETQYF. The gene calls are TRBV12-3 or TRBV12-4 and TRBJ2-5; 9 nucleotides match TRBD2. This CDR3 has 15 residues. Trimming cost V 5 bases and J 4 bases; bases outside gene matches: 8.